This record covers a single TCR beta chain. This entry comes from a study of cytomegalovirus exposure and HLA in healthy donors. Study background: A data release that came early held about 89 million unique TCRs from HLA-typed donors.

PCR involved 60 Vbeta and 13 Jbeta primers. Produced via immunoSEQ multiplex PCR; TCRdb's table is partial and in-frame only. The table has under 200,000 clones, around 83% seen once; the top ten hold roughly 0.8%. Germline-derived CDR1 and CDR2 are MNHNS and SASEGT. The CDR3 contains 15 residues. V lost 3 bases, J lost 3 bases, and 8 bases stayed unmatched. The TCR comes from a woman aged 18-29 years in good health and CMV-seronegative. This chain connects TRBV6-1 to TRBJ2-7, with 7 bases that match TRBD2. Sequenced material: PBMCs. CDR3 protein: CASSDSAGSFYEQYF. CDR3 nucleotides: TGTGCCAGCAGTGACTCAGCGGGGAGTTTCTACGAGCAGTACTTC.